This T cell receptor (beta chain) comes out of a study of OX40 agonist ivuxolimab in advanced cancers. Looked up from germline, CDR1 is LNHDA and CDR2 is SQIVND (reference sequence). The CDR3 runs to 14 residues. The V gene end was trimmed by 11 bases and the J gene end by 9 bases; junction bases not matched to a gene: 12. Generated by immunoSEQ multiplex PCR, the TCRdb table keeps only in-frame clones and is missing some. The sample includes 90,000 to 100,000 clones, approximately 80% of them seen just once. This clonotype was sampled from an adult with an advanced solid tumor such as melanoma, head and neck, liver or kidney cancer. This specimen was CD4+ or CD8+ T cells sorted from blood, taken in a trial of the OX40 agonist ivuxolimab. V is TRBV19 and J is TRBJ1-6; 8 nucleotides line up with TRBD1. Written as DNA, the CDR3 is TGTGCCTCATCGACAACAGGGGGGGGTTCACCCCTCCACTTT. Its protein is CASSTTGGGSPLHF.